This T cell receptor (beta chain) was sequenced for a study of identical twins. Study outcomes and limitations: Modelling approaches yielded underestimates of out-of-frame TCR alpha sharing between monozygotic twins. Where beta out-of-frame sequences were concerned, excess twin sharing was weaker.

MiXCR, run by TCRdb on the 5' RACE reads, gives a single entry per CDR3 protein. The sample shows 1.5 million or so distinct CDR3 sequences, about 32% of them seen only once. Only healthy Caucasians were enrolled as donors. Trimming stripped 1 base from V and 5 bases from J, with 20 bases between. Germline CDR1 and CDR2: MGHDK and SYGVNS. CDR3 size: 17 residues. On this clonotype itself: Its matching antigen is unknown.

The chain has TRBV25-1 and TRBJ2-5; unclear D gene. Sequencing input: cord blood. This receptor was identified in a newborn girl in good health. CDR3 nucleotides: TGTGCCAGCAGTGAATCCGGTACAGACCACTCTGGGGAGACCCAGTACTTC. Translated: CASSESGTDHSGETQYF. Complete variable domain (other parts from reference TRBV25-1 and TRBJ2-5): EADIYQTPRYLVIGTGKKITLECSQTMGHDKMYWYQQDPGMELHLIHYSYGVNSTEKGDLSSESTVSRIRTEHFPLTLESARPSHTSQYLCASSESGTDHSGETQYFGPGTRLLVL.